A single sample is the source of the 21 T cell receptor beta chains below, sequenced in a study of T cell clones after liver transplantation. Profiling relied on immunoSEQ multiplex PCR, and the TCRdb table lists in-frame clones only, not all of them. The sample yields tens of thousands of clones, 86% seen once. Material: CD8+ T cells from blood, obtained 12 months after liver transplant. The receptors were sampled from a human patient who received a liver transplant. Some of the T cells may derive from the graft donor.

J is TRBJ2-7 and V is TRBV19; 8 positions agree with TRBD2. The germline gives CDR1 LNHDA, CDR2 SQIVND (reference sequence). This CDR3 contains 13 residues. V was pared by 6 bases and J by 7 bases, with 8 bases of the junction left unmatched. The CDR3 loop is CASSPLAGLEQYF. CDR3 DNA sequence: TGTGCCAGTAGCCCTCTAGCGGGCTTGGAGCAGTACTTC.

The CDR3 DNA is TGTGCCAGTAGTATCCCGGACAGGGGGAGCAATCAGCCCCAGCATTTT. Translating gives CASSIPDRGSNQPQHF. The chain joins TRBV19 to TRBJ1-5; 10 nucleotides agree with TRBD1. This CDR3 spans 16 amino acids. With 3 bases clipped from V and 1 base from J, the junction kept 3 bases outside the gene matches. Germline assignment: CDR1 LNHDA and CDR2 SQIVND (reference sequence). The entire variable domain, with the rest obtained from reference TRBV19 and TRBJ1-5, is as follows: DGGITQSPKYLFRKEGQNVTLSCEQNLNHDAMYWYRQDPGQGLRLIYYSQIVNDFQKGDIAEGYSVSREKKESFPLTVTSAQKNPTAFYLCASSIPDRGSNQPQHFGDGTRLSIL.

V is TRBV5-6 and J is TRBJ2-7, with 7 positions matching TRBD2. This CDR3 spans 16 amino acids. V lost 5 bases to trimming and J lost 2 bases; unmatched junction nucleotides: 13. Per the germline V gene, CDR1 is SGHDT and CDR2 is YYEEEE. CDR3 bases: TGTGCCAGCAGGGTCTGGGGAGGGAGGGCCCCCTACGAGCAGTACTTC. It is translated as CASRVWGGRAPYEQYF.

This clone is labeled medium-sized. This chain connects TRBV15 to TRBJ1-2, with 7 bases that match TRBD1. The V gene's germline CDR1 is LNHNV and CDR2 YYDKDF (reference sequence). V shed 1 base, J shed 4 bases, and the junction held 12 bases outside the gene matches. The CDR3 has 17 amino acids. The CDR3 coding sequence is TGTGCCACCAGCAGAGGAACAGGGGCTATGGAAAGCTATGGCTACACCTTC. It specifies CATSRGTGAMESYGYTF. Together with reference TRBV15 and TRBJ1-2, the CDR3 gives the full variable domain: DAMVIQNPRYQVTQFGKPVTLSCSQTLNHNVMYWYQQKSSQAPKLLFHYYDKDFNNEADTPDNFQSRRPNTSFCFLDIRSPGLGDTAMYLCATSRGTGAMESYGYTFGSGTRLTVV.

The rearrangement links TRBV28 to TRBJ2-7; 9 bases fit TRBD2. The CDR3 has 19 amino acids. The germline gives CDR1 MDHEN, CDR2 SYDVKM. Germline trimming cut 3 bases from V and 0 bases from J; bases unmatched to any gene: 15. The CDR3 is CASSFWGGRTSGRSYEQYF. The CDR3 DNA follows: TGTGCCAGCAGTTTTTGGGGGGGTCGTACTAGCGGGCGCTCCTACGAGCAGTACTTC.

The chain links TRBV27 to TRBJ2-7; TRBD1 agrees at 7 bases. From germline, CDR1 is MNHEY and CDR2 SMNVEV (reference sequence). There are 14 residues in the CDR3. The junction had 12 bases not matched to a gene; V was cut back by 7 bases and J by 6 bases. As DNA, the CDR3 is TGTGCCAGCACCGACAGGGAATTGGGCCTCGAGCAGTACTTC. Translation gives CASTDRELGLEQYF.

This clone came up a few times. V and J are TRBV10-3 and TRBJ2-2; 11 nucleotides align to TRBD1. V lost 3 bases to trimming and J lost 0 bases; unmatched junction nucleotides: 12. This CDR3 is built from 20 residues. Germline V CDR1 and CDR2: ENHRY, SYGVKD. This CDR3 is CAISDPPGQGALANTGELFF. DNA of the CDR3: TGTGCCATCAGTGACCCTCCAGGACAGGGGGCCCTCGCGAACACCGGGGAGCTGTTTTTT.

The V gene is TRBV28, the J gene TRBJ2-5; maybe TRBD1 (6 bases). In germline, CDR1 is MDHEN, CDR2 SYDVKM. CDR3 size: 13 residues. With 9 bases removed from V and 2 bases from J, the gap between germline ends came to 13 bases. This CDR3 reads CASAGTQQETQYF. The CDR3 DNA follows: TGTGCCAGTGCCGGGACACAGCAAGAGACCCAGTACTTC.

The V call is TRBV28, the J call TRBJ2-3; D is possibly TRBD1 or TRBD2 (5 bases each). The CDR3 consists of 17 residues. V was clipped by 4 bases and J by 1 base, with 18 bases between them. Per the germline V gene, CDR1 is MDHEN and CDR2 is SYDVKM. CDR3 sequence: CASSYVGVVRGTDTQYF. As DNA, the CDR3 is TGTGCCAGCAGTTATGTGGGGGTGGTTCGTGGCACAGATACGCAGTATTTT.

The CDR3 loop is CASSLFSGKVYEQYF. The CDR3 DNA sequence: TGTGCCAGCAGTCTATTTAGCGGGAAGGTCTACGAGCAGTACTTC. This sequence joins TRBV7-2 and TRBJ2-7; 8 nucleotides align to TRBD2. The J segment lost 3 bases and the V segment lost 6 bases, leaving 10 bases of the junction unmatched. From germline, CDR1 is SGHTA and CDR2 FQGNSA. CDR3 length equals 15 residues.

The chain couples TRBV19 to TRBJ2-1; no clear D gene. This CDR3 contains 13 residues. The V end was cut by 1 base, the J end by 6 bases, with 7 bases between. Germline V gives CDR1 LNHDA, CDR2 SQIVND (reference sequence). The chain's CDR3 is CASSIGTPNEQFF. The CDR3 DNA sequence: TGTGCCAGTAGTATAGGCACTCCCAATGAGCAGTTCTTC. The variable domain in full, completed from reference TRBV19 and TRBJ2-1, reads DGGITQSPKYLFRKEGQNVTLSCEQNLNHDAMYWYRQDPGQGLRLIYYSQIVNDFQKGDIAEGYSVSREKKESFPLTVTSAQKNPTAFYLCASSIGTPNEQFFGPGTRLTVL.

The CDR3 spells CASSFRDQRPSYNEQFF. As DNA, the CDR3 is TGTGCCAGCAGTTTCCGGGACCAACGACCGTCCTACAATGAGCAGTTCTTC. J is TRBJ2-1 and V is TRBV27; D tentatively reads TRBD1 or TRBD2 (5 bases each). This CDR3 has 17 residues. V gave up 3 bases and J gave up 1 base, with 16 bases separating them. Germline CDR1 is MNHEY and CDR2 is SMNVEV (reference sequence).

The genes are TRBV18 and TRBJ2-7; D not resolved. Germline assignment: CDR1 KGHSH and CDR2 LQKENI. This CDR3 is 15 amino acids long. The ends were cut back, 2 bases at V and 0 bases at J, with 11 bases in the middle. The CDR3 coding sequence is TGTGCCAGCTCACCAGGGATCGCCAGCTCCTACGAGCAGTACTTC. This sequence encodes CASSPGIASSYEQYF.

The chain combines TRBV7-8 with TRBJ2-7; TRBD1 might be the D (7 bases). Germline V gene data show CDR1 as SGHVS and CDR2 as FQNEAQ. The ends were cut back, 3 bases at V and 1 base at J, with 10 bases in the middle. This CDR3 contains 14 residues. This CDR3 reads CASSLTGRSYEQYF. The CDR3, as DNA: TGTGCCAGCAGCTTGACAGGGAGGTCCTACGAGCAGTACTTC.

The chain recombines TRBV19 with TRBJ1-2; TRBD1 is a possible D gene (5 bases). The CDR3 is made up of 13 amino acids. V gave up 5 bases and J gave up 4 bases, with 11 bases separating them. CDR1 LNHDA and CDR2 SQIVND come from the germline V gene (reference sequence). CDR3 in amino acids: CASSLTDIYGYTF. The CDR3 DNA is TGTGCCAGTAGTTTGACGGACATCTATGGCTACACCTTC.

The CDR3 loop reads CASSILGGVGYTF. Here the CDR3 DNA reads TGTGCCAGCAGTATCCTGGGAGGGGTTGGCTACACCTTC. The chain uses TRBV27 and TRBJ1-2; the D gene is possibly TRBD1 (5 bases). The germline V gene has CDR1 MNHEY and CDR2 SMNVEV (reference sequence). V dropped 5 bases and J dropped 7 bases, with 14 bases sitting between them. The CDR3 runs 13 residues.

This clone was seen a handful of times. The CDR3 reads CASSSNFLAESTDTQYF. The CDR3 coding sequence is TGTGCCAGCAGTTCAAACTTCCTAGCGGAGAGCACAGATACGCAGTATTTT. This chain connects TRBV28 to TRBJ2-3; TRBD2 matches at 7 bases. The CDR3 sequence is 17 residues long. V dropped 4 bases and J dropped 0; count of bases not matched to a gene: 10. From germline, CDR1 is MDHEN and CDR2 SYDVKM. Full variable domain (remainder filled in from reference TRBV28 and TRBJ2-3): DVKVTQSSRYLVKRTGEKVFLECVQDMDHENMFWYRQDPGLGLRLIYFSYDVKMKEKGDIPEGYSVSREKKERFSLILESASTNQTSMYLCASSSNFLAESTDTQYFGPGTRLTVL.

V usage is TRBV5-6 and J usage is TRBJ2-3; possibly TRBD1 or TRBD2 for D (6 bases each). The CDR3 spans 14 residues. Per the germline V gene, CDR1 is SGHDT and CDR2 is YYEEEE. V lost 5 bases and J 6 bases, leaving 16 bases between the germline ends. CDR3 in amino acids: CASRTSGGMDTQYF. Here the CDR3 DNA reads TGTGCCAGCAGGACTAGTGGGGGCATGGATACGCAGTATTTT.

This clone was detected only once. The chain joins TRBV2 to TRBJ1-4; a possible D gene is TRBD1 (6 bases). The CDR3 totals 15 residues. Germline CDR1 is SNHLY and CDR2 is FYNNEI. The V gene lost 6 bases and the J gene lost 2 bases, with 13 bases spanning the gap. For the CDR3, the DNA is TGTGCCAGCAGAACAGGGTGGTCGACTAATGAAAAACTGTTTTTT. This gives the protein CASRTGWSTNEKLFF.

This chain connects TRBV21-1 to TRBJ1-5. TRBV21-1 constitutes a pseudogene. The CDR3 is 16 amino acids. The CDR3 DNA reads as TGTGCCAGCAGCAATACAAAGATCGGTATAGGTCAGCCCCAGCATTTT. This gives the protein CASSNTKIGIGQPQHF.

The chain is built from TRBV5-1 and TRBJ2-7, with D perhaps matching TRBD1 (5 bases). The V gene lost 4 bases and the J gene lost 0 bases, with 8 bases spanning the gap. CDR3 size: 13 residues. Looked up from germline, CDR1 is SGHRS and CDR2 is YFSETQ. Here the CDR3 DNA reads TGCGCCAGCAGCCCTGACAGCTCCTACGAGCAGTACTTC. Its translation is CASSPDSSYEQYF.